These 8 T cell receptor beta chains were sequenced from one sample in a study of T cell responses to AZD1222 COVID-19 vaccine. Assay: immunoSEQ multiplex PCR; the TCRdb copy retains only in-frame clones and omits some. The table has roughly 110,000 clones, 85% to 90% seen once. The sample consisted of peripheral blood, taken on day 0 of AZD1222 vaccination. The origin of the receptors is an adult in good health.

Here the CDR3 DNA reads TGTGCCAGCAGTTACTCGTCCGTTCGCGCTGAAGCTTTCTTT. It encodes CASSYSSVRAEAFF. The rearrangement joins TRBV6-2 or TRBV6-3 to TRBJ1-1; D uncertain. V lost 0 bases, J lost 6 bases, and 11 bases lay in between. Germline CDR1 is MNHEY and CDR2 is SVGEGT. The CDR3 has 14 amino acids.

J is TRBJ1-2 and V is TRBV20-1; D is unresolved. The germline CDR1 and CDR2 sequences are DFQATT and SNEGSKA (reference sequence). The CDR3 runs to 13 residues. Between the trimmed V and J ends, which lost 3 bases and 3 bases, there was a span of 11 bases. CDR3 sequence reads: CSASKRKDYGYTF. CDR3 DNA: TGCAGTGCTAGTAAGAGGAAGGACTATGGCTACACCTTC.

On this clone itself: The junction does not match germline at one end; this may be a read error. V usage is TRBV7-7 and J usage is TRBJ2-1; maybe TRBD2 (6 bases). CDR1 and CDR2 from the germline V gene are SSHAT and FNYEAQ (reference sequence). CDR3 length: 15 amino acids. The CDR3 DNA reads as TGTGCTAGCAGCCGGGGACTGGCGTCAAACAATGAGCAGTTCTTC. Encoded protein: CASSRGLASNNEQFF. Together with reference TRBV7-7 and TRBJ2-1, the CDR3 gives the full variable domain: GAGVSQSPRYKVTKRGQDVTLRCDPISSHATLYWYQQALGQGPEFLTYFNYEAQPDKSGLPSDRFSAERPEGSISTLTIQRTEQRDSAMYRCASSRGLASNNEQFFGPGTRLTVL.

The chain couples TRBV6-1 to TRBJ2-7; D is uncertain. This CDR3 comprises 15 residues. Trimming cost V 1 base and J 3 bases, with 13 bases left between them. Germline CDR1 and CDR2: MNHNS and SASEGT. For the CDR3, the DNA is TGTGCCAGCAGTGAAGATTTCTCTTCAAACTACGAGCAGTACTTC. Amino acid sequence: CASSEDFSSNYEQYF.

The chain joins TRBV5-1 to TRBJ1-5; no clear D. The CDR3 sequence is 14 residues long. The germline CDR1 and CDR2 sequences are SGHRS and YFSETQ. V was pared by 0 bases and J by 3 bases, with 7 bases between. CDR3 DNA: TGCGCCAGCAGCTTGGGTCAGGACAATCAGCCCCAGCATTTT. It codes for CASSLGQDNQPQHF.

The chain uses TRBV6-1 and TRBJ1-2; D is ambiguous. Per germline, CDR1 MNHNS and CDR2 SASEGT. The V and J ends lost 2 bases and 8 bases respectively, with 9 bases between them. The CDR3 is made up of 12 amino acids. The CDR3 DNA reads as TGTGCCAGCAGTGAAAACGCGGCAGGCTACACCTTC. Translating it yields CASSENAAGYTF.

This clone was recorded a few times. The J gene is TRBJ2-5, the V gene TRBV5-1, with D unresolved. The CDR3 is 15 amino acids. With 2 bases removed from V and 2 bases from J, the gap between germline ends came to 13 bases. Looked up from germline, CDR1 is SGHRS and CDR2 is YFSETQ. The DNA for the CDR3 is TGCGCCAGCAGCTTTAATTCCCAGATACAAGAGACCCAGTACTTC. It yields the protein CASSFNSQIQETQYF.

The rearrangement links TRBV5-1 to TRBJ1-1, with a weak D call TRBD1 (6 bases). The CDR3 consists of 16 residues. Germline V CDR1 and CDR2: SGHRS, YFSETQ. Trimming pared 4 bases from V and 3 bases from J, leaving 19 bases between. As DNA, the CDR3 is TGCGCCAGCAGCGCCTCGGGGGGCCTTGGGGACACTGAAGCTTTCTTT. Residues: CASSASGGLGDTEAFF.